These T cell receptor beta chains were read from a single sample in a study of response to subunit inactivated influenza vaccine. TCRdb reprocessed the RT-PCR reads with MiXCR, giving one entry per CDR3 protein. The sample consists of 750,000 to 850,000 distinct CDR3 sequences, about a fifth of them appearing once. Material: PBMCs from blood, obtained 4 to 6 days after vaccination. The receptors originated from a man in his forties or fifties who received an inactivated influenza vaccine. Each CDR3 is given with its conserved first and last residue. Fields, in order: D gene, J gene, clone size, V gene, CDR3 protein, CDR3 DNA. The D gene is left open where the match is weak. The size of a clone is reported for some rows only, either as once, few or many, or as a class for expanded clones.

D: TRBD2; J: TRBJ2-1; size: .; V: TRBV2; CDR3: CASSEIQREDNEQFF; DNA: TGTGCCAGCAGTGAAATCCAGCGGGAGGACAATGAGCAGTTCTTC
D: .; J: TRBJ2-3; size: few; V: TRBV7-9; CDR3: CASSFVSDTQYF; DNA: TGTGCCAGCAGCTTTGTAAGTGATACGCAGTATTTT
D: .; J: TRBJ2-1; size: .; V: TRBV20-1; CDR3: CSAKMSVGVSSYNEQFF; DNA: TGCAGTGCCAAGATGTCGGTGGGGGTAAGCTCCTACAATGAGCAGTTCTTC
D: TRBD1; J: TRBJ2-5; size: few; V: TRBV7-9; CDR3: CASSSLTGVQETQYF; DNA: TGTGCCAGCAGCTCACTGACAGGGGTCCAAGAGACCCAGTACTTC
D: .; J: TRBJ2-3; size: few; V: TRBV20-1; CDR3: CSAEPFSSRTDTQYF; DNA: TGCAGTGCCGAACCTTTTAGTAGTCGCACAGATACGCAGTATTTT
D: .; J: TRBJ1-6; size: .; V: TRBV20-1; CDR3: CSARNDASPLHF; DNA: TGCAGTGCTAGAAACGATGCTTCACCCCTCCACTTT
D: .; J: TRBJ1-2; size: .; V: TRBV2; CDR3: CASSARQTNYGYTF; DNA: TGTGCCAGCAGTGCGCGTCAGACTAACTATGGCTACACCTTC
D: .; J: TRBJ2-3; size: many; V: TRBV6-1; CDR3: CASSEHSAVSTDTQYF; DNA: TGTGCCAGCAGTGAACATTCGGCGGTTAGCACAGATACGCAGTATTTT
D: TRBD1; J: TRBJ1-1; size: many; V: TRBV12-3/TRBV12-4; CDR3: CASTLGTVNTEAFF; DNA: TGTGCCAGCACCTTAGGGACAGTGAACACTGAAGCTTTCTTT
D: TRBD1; J: TRBJ1-5; size: few; V: TRBV28; CDR3: CASSLATGVGNQPQHF; DNA: TGTGCCAGCAGTTTAGCCACAGGGGTTGGCAATCAGCCCCAGCATTTT
D: .; J: TRBJ2-3; size: few; V: TRBV27; CDR3: CASSLSMSGTQYF; DNA: TGTGCCAGCAGTTTATCGATGAGCGGTACGCAGTATTTT
D: TRBD1; J: TRBJ1-6; size: many; V: TRBV20-1; CDR3: CSARDKDRGSYNSPLHF; DNA: TGCAGTGCTAGAGATAAGGACAGGGGCTCCTATAATTCACCCCTCCACTTT
D: .; J: TRBJ2-2; size: few; V: TRBV29-1; CDR3: CSTGGEAGELFF; DNA: TGCAGCACCGGGGGAGAGGCCGGGGAGCTGTTTTTT
D: TRBD2; J: TRBJ2-1; size: few; V: TRBV11-2; CDR3: CASSLAPRAGGHEQFF; DNA: TGTGCCAGCAGCTTAGCCCCTCGGGCGGGAGGGCATGAGCAGTTCTTC
D: .; J: TRBJ1-1; size: many; V: TRBV15; CDR3: CATSPSMNTEAFF; DNA: TGTGCCACCAGCCCAAGCATGAACACTGAAGCTTTCTTT
D: TRBD1; J: TRBJ2-7; size: .; V: TRBV7-2; CDR3: CASSPGSRTGGKGPYF; DNA: TGTGCCAGCAGCCCGGGGTCGCGGACAGGGGGCAAAGGACCGTACTTC
D: TRBD2; J: TRBJ2-3; size: .; V: TRBV5-5; CDR3: CASGLRGYTSTDTQYF; DNA: TGTGCCAGCGGTCTGCGGGGGTACACTAGCACAGATACGCAGTATTTT
D: TRBD2; J: TRBJ2-1; size: .; V: TRBV7-8; CDR3: CASSFVASGLYNEQFF; DNA: TGTGCCAGCAGCTTTGTGGCTAGCGGGCTATACAATGAGCAGTTCTTC
D: .; J: TRBJ2-1; size: many; V: TRBV20-1; CDR3: CSARGSVRRNNEQFF; DNA: TGCAGTGCTAGAGGGTCGGTCAGAAGAAACAATGAGCAGTTCTTC
D: .; J: TRBJ2-4; size: .; V: TRBV13; CDR3: CASSQFLAKNIQYF; DNA: TGTGCCAGCAGCCAATTCCTAGCCAAAAACATTCAGTACTTC
D: .; J: TRBJ2-1; size: .; V: TRBV7-9; CDR3: CGGPPRNEQFF; DNA: TGTGGAGGACCACCACGGAATGAGCAGTTCTTC
D: .; J: TRBJ2-5; size: .; V: TRBV24-1; CDR3: CATSDAGRGVKLETQYF; DNA: TGTGCCACCAGTGATGCAGGGAGGGGGGTAAAGTTGGAGACCCAGTACTTC
D: TRBD1; J: TRBJ2-1; size: .; V: TRBV6-5; CDR3: CASSSTGQGDNEQFF; DNA: TGTGCCAGCAGTTCGACGGGACAGGGAGACAATGAGCAGTTCTTC
D: .; J: TRBJ1-4; size: few; V: TRBV25-1; CDR3: CASSEARGGAREKLFF; DNA: TGTGCCAGCAGTGAAGCCCGGGGCGGTGCGAGGGAAAAACTGTTTTTT
D: TRBD1; J: TRBJ2-1; size: .; V: TRBV27; CDR3: CASSLSIVGQGYNEQFF; DNA: TGTGCCAGCAGTTTATCGATCGTGGGACAGGGTTACAATGAGCAGTTCTTC
D: TRBD1; J: TRBJ1-6; size: .; V: TRBV6-1; CDR3: CASSHPRDSNSPLHF; DNA: TGTGCCAGCAGCCACCCCCGGGACAGCAATTCACCCCTCCACTTT
D: .; J: TRBJ2-2; size: .; V: TRBV7-2; CDR3: CASSFWDTGELFF; DNA: TGTGCCAGCAGCTTTTGGGACACCGGGGAGCTGTTTTTT
D: .; J: TRBJ2-7; size: few; V: TRBV7-9; CDR3: CASSLVGGAISEQYF; DNA: TGTGCCAGCAGCTTAGTGGGGGGCGCAATATCCGAGCAGTACTTC
D: TRBD1; J: TRBJ2-2; size: few; V: TRBV4-1; CDR3: CASSPGTGESWGELFF; DNA: TGCGCCAGCAGCCCGGGGACAGGGGAATCGTGGGGGGAGCTGTTTTTT
D: TRBD2; J: TRBJ2-1; size: .; V: TRBV29-1; CDR3: CSVEVARTSGPNEQFF; DNA: TGCAGCGTTGAAGTAGCCAGGACTAGCGGGCCCAATGAGCAGTTCTTC
D: .; J: TRBJ2-3; size: few; V: TRBV7-2; CDR3: CASSFGQHTDTQYF; DNA: TGTGCCAGCAGCTTCGGGCAGCACACAGATACGCAGTATTTT
D: .; J: TRBJ1-1; size: .; V: TRBV4-3; CDR3: CASSQDGVTEAFF; DNA: TGCGCCAGCAGCCAAGATGGAGTCACTGAAGCTTTCTTT
D: TRBD1; J: TRBJ2-3; size: .; V: TRBV6-5; CDR3: CASSSRDRGQFF; DNA: TGTGCCAGCAGTTCCCGGGACAGAGGGCAGTTTTTT
D: .; J: TRBJ2-1; size: .; V: TRBV7-9; CDR3: CASSLDAPLTGNEQFF; DNA: TGTGCCAGCAGCTTAGATGCCCCCTTAACAGGCAATGAGCAGTTCTTC
D: TRBD1; J: TRBJ2-7; size: .; V: TRBV27; CDR3: CASSKTGVEQYF; DNA: TGTGCCAGCAGTAAAACAGGGGTCGAGCAGTACTTC
D: .; J: TRBJ1-2; size: many; V: TRBV29-1; CDR3: CSVSQRYGYTF; DNA: TGCAGCGTATCACAGCGTTATGGCTACACCTTC
D: TRBD1; J: TRBJ1-2; size: .; V: TRBV7-9; CDR3: CASRDRLMGGYTF; DNA: TGTGCCAGCAGGGACAGGTTAATGGGCGGCTACACCTTC
D: .; J: TRBJ2-1; size: many; V: TRBV20-1; CDR3: CSARKGPSYNEQFF; DNA: TGCAGTGCTAGAAAGGGACCTTCCTACAATGAGCAGTTCTTC
D: .; J: TRBJ1-1; size: few; V: TRBV25-1; CDR3: CASSPHPPLYRLNTEAFF; DNA: TGTGCCAGCAGTCCACATCCTCCCCTGTACCGCCTCAACACTGAAGCTTTCTTT
D: TRBD2; J: TRBJ2-7; size: .; V: TRBV20-1; CDR3: CSAGKTSGGASEQYF; DNA: TGCAGTGCGGGGAAGACTAGCGGGGGGGCATCCGAGCAGTACTTC
D: TRBD2; J: TRBJ2-2; size: few; V: TRBV20-1; CDR3: CSASTSGVPTGELFF; DNA: TGCAGTGCGTCGACTAGCGGGGTACCCACCGGGGAGCTGTTTTTT
D: .; J: TRBJ2-2; size: few; V: TRBV4-2; CDR3: CASSQDSSYTGELFF; DNA: TGTGCCAGCAGCCAAGATTCATCGTACACCGGGGAGCTGTTTTTT
D: TRBD2; J: TRBJ2-5; size: few; V: TRBV20-1; CDR3: CSARDRTHSGSLKTQYF; DNA: TGCAGTGCTAGAGATCGGACACATAGCGGGAGTTTGAAGACCCAGTACTTC
D: .; J: TRBJ1-1; size: few; V: TRBV28; CDR3: CASSSLGHPNTEAFF; DNA: TGTGCCAGCAGTTCATTGGGACACCCGAACACTGAAGCTTTCTTT
D: .; J: TRBJ1-6; size: few; V: TRBV20-1; CDR3: CSAREVRTNSPLHF; DNA: TGCAGTGCTAGAGAAGTAAGGACTAATTCACCCCTCCACTTT
D: .; J: TRBJ2-7; size: few; V: TRBV20-1; CDR3: CSARDPRERSEQYF; DNA: TGCAGTGCTAGAGATCCGAGAGAGCGTAGCGAGCAGTACTTC
D: .; J: TRBJ2-5; size: many; V: TRBV5-4; CDR3: CASSLAVAGGETQYF; DNA: TGTGCCAGCAGCTTGGCTGTGGCAGGAGGCGAGACCCAGTACTTC
D: .; J: TRBJ2-3; size: .; V: TRBV25-1; CDR3: CASSALGGAPDTQYF; DNA: TGTGCCAGCAGTGCTTTAGGAGGGGCCCCAGATACGCAGTATTTT
D: .; J: TRBJ2-7; size: .; V: TRBV30; CDR3: CAWRGPGRTYEQYF; DNA: TGTGCCTGGAGGGGGCCAGGGAGGACCTACGAGCAGTACTTC
D: .; J: TRBJ2-5; size: few; V: TRBV7-9; CDR3: CASSPRGSGEETQYF; DNA: TGTGCCAGCAGCCCTAGGGGATCAGGGGAAGAGACCCAGTACTTC
D: TRBD1; J: TRBJ1-3; size: few; V: TRBV10-3; CDR3: CAIRGQGYSGNTIYF; DNA: TGTGCCATCAGGGGACAGGGCTACTCTGGAAACACCATATATTTT
D: .; J: TRBJ1-1; size: few; V: TRBV29-1; CDR3: CSVVPGENTEAFF; DNA: TGCAGCGTTGTTCCCGGAGAGAACACTGAAGCTTTCTTT
D: .; J: TRBJ2-1; size: few; V: TRBV18; CDR3: CASSPAIYSYNEQFF; DNA: TGTGCCAGCTCACCCGCAATCTATAGTTACAATGAGCAGTTCTTC
D: .; J: TRBJ1-1; size: .; V: TRBV5-1; CDR3: CASSLGSENTEAFF; DNA: TGCGCCAGCAGCCTAGGGTCAGAGAACACTGAAGCTTTCTTT
D: TRBD1; J: TRBJ2-1; size: many; V: TRBV6-1; CDR3: CASKKQGQALDEQFF; DNA: TGTGCCAGCAAAAAACAAGGACAGGCGCTGGATGAGCAGTTCTTC